This note documents a single T cell receptor beta chain sequence. Antigen specificity is unknown. Primers for the PCR totalled 60 Vbeta and 13 Jbeta. In the authors' methods: An analysis performed later counted 70 million to 90 million unique TCR beta chains (approximately 10 million of them shared). Produced via immunoSEQ multiplex PCR; TCRdb's table is partial and in-frame only. That table gives V, J and clone size, and the DNA gave D and trimming. The profile shows fewer than 150,000 clones, 60% to 80% of them singletons. This specimen comes from a study of cytomegalovirus exposure and HLA in healthy donors. Study results and caveats: TCR beta sequences reportedly predicted most subjects' HLA-A and HLA-B alleles accurately.

The V gene lost 4 bases and the J gene lost 7 bases, with 13 bases spanning the gap. CDR3 length: 13 residues. The germline V gene encodes CDR1 SGHTA and CDR2 FQGNSA. This clonotype originated in a man in his fifties in good health and CMV-seronegative. The chain joins TRBV7-2 to TRBJ1-2; D is unclear. The sequenced material came from PBMCs. This CDR3 reads CASSSQAGGGYTF. The CDR3 DNA sequence: TGTGCCAGCAGCTCCCAGGCAGGAGGTGGCTACACCTTC.